The 20 T cell receptor beta chains in this list originate from one sample, sequenced in a study of identical twins. TCRdb reprocessed the 5' RACE reads with MiXCR, giving one entry per CDR3 protein. The data contain approximately 670,000 distinct CDR3 sequences, around 6% of them singletons. Sequenced sample: naive T cells sorted from blood. The receptors were sampled from a man aged 18 to 30 in good health.

This clonotype was detected ten times or more. This chain joins TRBV28 and TRBJ2-3, with D perhaps TRBD1 (5 bases). The V and J ends lost 6 bases and 4 bases respectively, with 11 bases between them. CDR1 MDHEN and CDR2 SYDVKM come from the germline V gene. The CDR3 length is 13 residues. The CDR3 region is CASSRQKADTQYF. The DNA of the CDR3 is TGTGCCAGCAGCCGACAGAAGGCAGATACGCAGTATTTT. The complete variable domain, with remaining parts taken from reference TRBV28 and TRBJ2-3, reads DVKVTQSSRYLVKRTGEKVFLECVQDMDHENMFWYRQDPGLGLRLIYFSYDVKMKEKGDIPEGYSVSREKKERFSLILESASTNQTSMYLCASSRQKADTQYFGPGTRLTVL.

There are many counts of this clonotype. The chain uses TRBV20-1 and TRBJ2-2, with a tentative D call TRBD1 (6 bases). Germline lookup yields CDR1 DFQATT and CDR2 SNEGSKA (reference sequence). V lost 6 bases, J lost 12 bases, and 11 bases lay in between. This CDR3 contains 10 residues. The CDR3 DNA reads TGCAGTGCGTACAGGGTGCAGCTGTTTTTT. Translated, it gives CSAYRVQLFF.

The chain uses TRBV18 and TRBJ2-7; the D call may be TRBD1 or TRBD2 (5 bases each). Trimming took 4 bases from V and 3 from J, leaving 19 bases between them. Looked up from germline, CDR1 is KGHSH and CDR2 is LQKENI. This CDR3 is 16 amino acids long. CDR3 residues: CASSLLPGRGGYEQYF. The CDR3 DNA follows: TGTGCCAGCTCACTATTACCGGGACGGGGTGGCTACGAGCAGTACTTC.

In this sample, this clonotype turned up many times. V usage is TRBV29-1 and J usage is TRBJ2-1; unclear D gene. Germline V CDR1 and CDR2: SQVTM, ANQGSEA. V lost 5 bases, J lost 0 bases, and 11 bases lay in between. The CDR3 sequence is 14 residues long. CDR3 loop: CSVLVPSSYNEQFF. As DNA, the CDR3 is TGCAGCGTTCTTGTCCCGAGCTCCTACAATGAGCAGTTCTTC.

This clonotype was seen ten or more times. The chain links TRBV29-1 to TRBJ2-5, with 10 bases aligning to TRBD2. The CDR3 runs to 16 residues. Germline loops: CDR1 SQVTM, CDR2 ANQGSEA. V shed 2 bases, J shed 5 bases, and the junction held 11 bases outside the gene matches. The CDR3 DNA follows: TGCAGCGTTGAAATCGGAGCGGGAGGGCCCTCGGAGACCCAGTACTTC. The encoded protein is CSVEIGAGGPSETQYF.

The chain is built from TRBV20-1 and TRBJ2-5; 8 nucleotides line up with TRBD2. The CDR3 runs 14 residues. Germline CDR1 and CDR2: DFQATT and SNEGSKA (reference sequence). V trimming: 0 bases; J trimming: 4 bases; junction bases outside the gene matches: 4. The CDR3 DNA sequence: TGCAGTGCTAGAGATAACCTAGCGGGAGAGACCCAGTACTTC. It codes for CSARDNLAGETQYF.

This clonotype came up many times. The chain combines TRBV29-1 with TRBJ2-3; TRBD2 matches at 9 bases. From germline, CDR1 is SQVTM and CDR2 ANQGSEA. This CDR3 has 13 amino acids. V dropped 4 bases and J dropped 2; count of bases not matched to a gene: 1. This chain's CDR3 is CSVAGLATDTQYF. The DNA for the CDR3 is TGCAGCGTTGCGGGACTAGCCACAGATACGCAGTATTTT.

Many counts were recorded for this clonotype. The chain combines TRBV12-3 or TRBV12-4 with TRBJ2-3; 12 nucleotides align to TRBD2. CDR3 length: 15 amino acids. The trim removed 8 bases at V and 4 bases at J, leaving 7 bases unmatched. In DNA form, the CDR3 reads TGTGCCAGCGGCAAGACTAGCGGGAGCCCAGATACGCAGTATTTT. Residues: CASGKTSGSPDTQYF.

The genes are TRBV6-1 and TRBJ2-7; 8 bases are a match to TRBD1. The CDR3 contains 13 residues. V gave up 6 bases and J gave up 5 bases; unmatched junction bases: 6. The germline V gene has CDR1 MNHNS and CDR2 SASEGT. In nucleotides, the CDR3 is TGTGCCAGCAGCCGACAGGGGAGCCACGAGCAGTACTTC. This sequence encodes CASSRQGSHEQYF.

This clonotype has at least ten counts. The chain recombines TRBV29-1 with TRBJ2-7, with a weak D call TRBD1 (6 bases). The length of the CDR3 is 11 residues. Trimming cost V 7 bases and J 4 bases, with 11 bases left between them. CDR1 is SQVTM, CDR2 ANQGSEA, per germline. The CDR3 coding sequence is TGCAGCGGAATACAGGGTTACGAGCAGTACTTC. Protein: CSGIQGYEQYF.

This clonotype occurred many times. This chain connects TRBV12-3 or TRBV12-4 to TRBJ1-2; D ambiguous. The V gene lost 1 base and the J gene lost 3 bases, with 9 bases spanning the gap. The CDR3 spans 14 residues. CDR3 bases: TGTGCCAGCAGTTTAGGGGCCACGGACTATGGCTACACCTTC. Protein sequence: CASSLGATDYGYTF.

Regarding this clonotype: Given a far larger clone just one base away, this is likely a sequencing read error. It is likely a read error, because the conserved phenylalanine at the end of the CDR3 is missing. This chain links TRBV6-5 with TRBJ1-1; D unclear. Trimming removed 5 bases from V and 1 base from J, with 5 bases in between. CDR3 length: 12 amino acids. The V gene's germline CDR1 is MNHEY and CDR2 SVGAGI. The DNA of the CDR3 is TGTGCCAGCAGTCCAGGGAACACTGAAGCTTTCTGT. Amino acid sequence: CASSPGNTEAFC.

CDR3 nucleotide sequence: TGTGCCAGCAAGTACAGCCTTCTTGAGACCCAGTACTTC. Protein product: CASKYSLLETQYF. The chain links TRBV12-3 or TRBV12-4 to TRBJ2-5; D unresolved. This CDR3 spans 13 amino acids. V gave up 7 bases and J gave up 5 bases, with 14 bases separating them.

The rearrangement uses TRBV10-3 and TRBJ1-2; perhaps TRBD1 as D (6 bases). The CDR3 has 15 amino acids. Germline CDR1 and CDR2: ENHRY and SYGVKD. V was cut by 3 bases and J by 6 bases, with 17 bases left in between. CDR3: CAISEFNRDADGYTF. In DNA, the CDR3 is TGTGCCATCAGTGAATTCAACAGGGACGCGGATGGCTACACCTTC.

This clonotype appeared many times. V gene TRBV6-2 or TRBV6-3 combines with J gene TRBJ1-5; maybe TRBD1 (5 bases). CDR1 and CDR2 from the germline V gene are MNHEY and SVGEGT. This CDR3 has 16 residues. Trimming removed 6 bases from V and 3 bases from J, with 18 bases in between. The CDR3 DNA reads TGTGCCAGCAGCTCCCAACCGGGGCCGCCCAATCAGCCCCAGCATTTT. Amino acids: CASSSQPGPPNQPQHF.

V gene TRBV12-3 or TRBV12-4 combines with J gene TRBJ2-3; D gene unclear. Trimming stripped 1 base from V and 9 bases from J, with 8 bases between. The CDR3 loop spans 12 amino acids. The CDR3 bases are TGTGCCAGCAGTTTAGGGCAGTTGACGCAGTATTTT. Its protein product is CASSLGQLTQYF.

This clonotype was seen at least ten times. The chain carries TRBV12-3 or TRBV12-4 and TRBJ2-3, with D uncertain. The CDR3 sequence is 14 residues long. Trimming left V 4 bases short and J 4 bases short, with 12 bases between. The CDR3 loop reads CASSSSLKADTQYF. The CDR3, as DNA: TGTGCCAGCAGTTCTAGTCTCAAGGCAGATACGCAGTATTTT.

This clonotype was seen more than once but under ten times. The chain employs TRBV12-3 or TRBV12-4 and TRBJ2-7; D is uncertain. Trimming took off 2 bases at V and 1 base at J, with 24 bases between the two ends. The CDR3 runs 19 residues. The CDR3 sequence is CASSLLWRFPLHKSYEQYV. The CDR3 region has the DNA TGTGCCAGCAGTTTACTGTGGCGATTCCCATTACATAAGTCCTACGAGCAGTACGTC.

This chain joins TRBV11-1 and TRBJ1-4; no reliable D call. V was shortened by 7 bases and J by 2 bases, with 23 bases between the two germline ends. The germline gives CDR1 SGHAT, CDR2 FQDESV (reference sequence). This CDR3 has 18 residues. DNA for the CDR3: TGTGCCAGCACAACATCCCCAAGCTCTGCGGGCACTAATGAAAAACTGTTTTTT. Its translation is CASTTSPSSAGTNEKLFF.

This clonotype was picked up many times. The rearrangement joins TRBV20-1 to TRBJ2-1; no clear D gene. Germline lookup yields CDR1 DFQATT and CDR2 SNEGSKA (reference sequence). Trimming took off 1 base at V and 8 bases at J, with 15 bases between the two ends. The CDR3 runs to 14 residues. The CDR3 is CSARGSDPPDEQFF. The CDR3 nucleotides read TGCAGTGCTAGAGGATCGGACCCGCCCGATGAGCAGTTCTTC.